Included here is one T cell receptor (beta chain) sequence, with context. Its cognate antigen is unknown. These data come from a study of CD8 T cells in Susac syndrome. The CDR3 is made up of 16 amino acids. Germline assignment: CDR1 SGHNT and CDR2 YYREEE (reference sequence). The J segment lost 9 bases and the V segment lost 4 bases, leaving 8 bases of the junction unmatched. With random hexamers, roughly 0.45 to 1 ug RNA was reverse transcribed. TCRdb reprocessed the immunoSEQ multiplex PCR reads via MiXCR and lists one record per CDR3 protein. In the table there are approximately 230,000 distinct CDR3 sequences, 85% to 95% of which are singletons. Study-wide results and limits: An acknowledgment was made by the study that its TCR sequencing and HLA analysis involved relatively few individuals.

The sequence came from a human donor with multiple sclerosis. V usage is TRBV5-4 and J usage is TRBJ2-1, with 15 bases aligning to TRBD2. The sequenced sample consisted of CD4+ T cells from PBMCs. CDR3 DNA: TGTGCCAGCAGCGTGCTCCCGGGACTAGCGGGAGGTGAGCAGTTCTTC. Translated, it gives CASSVLPGLAGGEQFF.